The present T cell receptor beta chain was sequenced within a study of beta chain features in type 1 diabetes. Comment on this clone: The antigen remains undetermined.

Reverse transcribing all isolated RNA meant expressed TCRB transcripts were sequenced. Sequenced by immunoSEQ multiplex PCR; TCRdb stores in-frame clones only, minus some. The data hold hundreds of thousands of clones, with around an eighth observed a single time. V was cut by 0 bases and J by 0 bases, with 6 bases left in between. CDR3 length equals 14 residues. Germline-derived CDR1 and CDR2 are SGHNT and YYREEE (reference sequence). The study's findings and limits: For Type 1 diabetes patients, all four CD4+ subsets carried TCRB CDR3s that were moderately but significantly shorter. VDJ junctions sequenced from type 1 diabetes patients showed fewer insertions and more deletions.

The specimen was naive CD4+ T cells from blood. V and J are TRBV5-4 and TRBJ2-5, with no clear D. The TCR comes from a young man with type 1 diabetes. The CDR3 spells CASSLGLHQETQYF. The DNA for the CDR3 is TGTGCCAGCAGCTTGGGACTCCACCAAGAGACCCAGTACTTC.